This TCR beta chain was identified during a study of Ad26.COV2.S vaccination and SARS-CoV-2 variants. Study at large: Ad26.COV2.S was injected intramuscularly once or twice, 56 days apart.

Sequencing used immunoSEQ multiplex PCR; TCRdb keeps in-frame clones, though not all of them. The sample yields 350,000 to 600,000 clones, around 89% seen once. Germline V gene data show CDR1 as MNHEY and CDR2 as SVGAGI. With V trimmed by 2 bases and J by 6 bases, 12 bases remained unmatched. The CDR3 contains 16 residues. Treatment described: about 20 received Ad26.COV2.S at low or high dose, single or two shots; several received placebo; per-sample allocation not given. Sampling happened 63 days after the first vaccine or placebo injection. The chain links TRBV6-5 to TRBJ2-7; TRBD1 agrees at 8 bases. The sequence derives from a person between 18 and 65 years old who received the Ad26.COV2.S COVID-19 vaccine or a placebo. The sequencing used peripheral blood, collected in a trial of Ad26.COV2.S vaccine versus placebo. The CDR3 loop reads CASSYAQGARSSEQYF. The CDR3 DNA sequence: TGTGCCAGCAGTTACGCTCAGGGGGCGAGGTCAAGCGAGCAGTACTTC.